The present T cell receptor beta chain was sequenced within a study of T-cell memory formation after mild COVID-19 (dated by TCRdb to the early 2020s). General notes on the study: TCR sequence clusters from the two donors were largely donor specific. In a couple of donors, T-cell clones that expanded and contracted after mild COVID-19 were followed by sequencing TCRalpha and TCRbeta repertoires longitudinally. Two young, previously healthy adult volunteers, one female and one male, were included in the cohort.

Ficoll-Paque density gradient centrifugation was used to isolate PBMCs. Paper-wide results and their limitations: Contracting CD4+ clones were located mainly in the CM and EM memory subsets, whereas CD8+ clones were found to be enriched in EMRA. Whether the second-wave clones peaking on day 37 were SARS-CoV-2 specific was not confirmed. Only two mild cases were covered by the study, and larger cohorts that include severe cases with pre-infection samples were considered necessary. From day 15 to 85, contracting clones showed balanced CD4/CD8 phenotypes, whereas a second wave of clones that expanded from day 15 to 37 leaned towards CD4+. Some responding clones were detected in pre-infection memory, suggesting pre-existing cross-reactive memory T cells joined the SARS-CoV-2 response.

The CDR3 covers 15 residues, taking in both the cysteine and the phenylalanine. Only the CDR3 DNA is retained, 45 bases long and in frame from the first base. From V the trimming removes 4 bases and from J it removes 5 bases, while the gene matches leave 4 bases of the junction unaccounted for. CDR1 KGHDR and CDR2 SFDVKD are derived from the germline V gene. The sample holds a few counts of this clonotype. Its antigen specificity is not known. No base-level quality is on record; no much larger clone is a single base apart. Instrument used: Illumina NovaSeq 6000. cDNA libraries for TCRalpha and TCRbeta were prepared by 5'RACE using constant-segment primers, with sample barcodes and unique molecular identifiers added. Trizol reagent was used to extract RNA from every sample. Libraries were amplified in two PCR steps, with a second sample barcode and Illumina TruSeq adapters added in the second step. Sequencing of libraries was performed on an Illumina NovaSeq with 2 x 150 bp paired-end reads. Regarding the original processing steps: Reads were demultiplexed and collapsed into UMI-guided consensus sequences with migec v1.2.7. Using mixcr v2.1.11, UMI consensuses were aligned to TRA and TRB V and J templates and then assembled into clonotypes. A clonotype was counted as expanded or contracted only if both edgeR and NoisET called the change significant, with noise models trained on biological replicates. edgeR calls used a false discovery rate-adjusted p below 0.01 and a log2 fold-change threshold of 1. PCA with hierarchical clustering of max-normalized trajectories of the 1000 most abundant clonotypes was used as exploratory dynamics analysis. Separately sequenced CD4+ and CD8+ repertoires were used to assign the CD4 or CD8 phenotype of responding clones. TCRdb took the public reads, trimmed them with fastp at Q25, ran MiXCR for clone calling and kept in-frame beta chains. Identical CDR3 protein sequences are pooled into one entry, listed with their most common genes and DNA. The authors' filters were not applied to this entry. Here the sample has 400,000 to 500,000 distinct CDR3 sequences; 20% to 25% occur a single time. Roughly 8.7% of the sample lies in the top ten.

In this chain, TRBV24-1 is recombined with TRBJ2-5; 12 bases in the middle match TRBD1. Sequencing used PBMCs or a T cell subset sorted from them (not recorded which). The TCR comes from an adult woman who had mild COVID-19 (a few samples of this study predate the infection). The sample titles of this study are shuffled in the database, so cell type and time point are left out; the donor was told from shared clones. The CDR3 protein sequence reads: CATSEGQGAFETQYF. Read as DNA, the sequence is TGTGCCACCAGTGAGGGACAGGGGGCGTTTGAGACCCAGTACTTC.